Reported below is one TCR beta chain. V shed 2 bases and J shed 10 bases, with 12 bases lying between them. This CDR3 is 14 amino acids long. Germline assignment: CDR1 SEHNR and CDR2 FQNEAQ (reference sequence). The data stem from a study of blood T cell repertoires in COVID-19. Study as a whole: Acute and convalescent COVID-19 samples came from the United States, Italy and Spain. T cells, B-cell-depleted T cells, or PBMCs supplied cDNA or gDNA.

Per the authors' pipeline: It was from reference gene primer amplification that nucleated cell counts were estimated. Using immunoSEQ multiplex PCR, the repertoire was profiled, and TCRdb retains in-frame clones only, with some absent. D and trimming come from the DNA, and the V and J calls and clone size come from that table. The sample lists more than 60,000 clones; 80% were seen once. This clonotype originated in a man aged 60 to 69 with active or convalescent COVID-19. Input material: peripheral blood. The rearrangement joins TRBV7-9 to TRBJ1-6; D is undetermined. The CDR3 is CASSLTPAESPLHF. CDR3 in DNA: TGTGCCAGCAGCTTAACTCCGGCGGAGTCACCCCTCCACTTT.